Listed here are 13 T cell receptor beta chains from one sample, sequenced in a study of blood T cells in healthy people across ages. The use of a sample-barcoded 5' primer and a J-beta primer mix characterized a second PCR of about 7 to 12 cycles. TCRdb independently ran MiXCR on the 5' RACE reads; one entry per CDR3 protein. The sample holds hundreds of thousands of distinct CDR3 sequences; about 30% are singletons and the top ten take approximately 14%. Sample: blood. These receptors were obtained from a woman at least 80 years old in good health.

The CDR3 nucleotides read TGTGCCAGTAGTATAGATCTGCAAGCTTTCGCCTACGAGCAGTACTTC. It yields the protein CASSIDLQAFAYEQYF. The chain is built from TRBV19 and TRBJ2-7; no firm D call. V dropped 0 bases and J dropped 2 bases, with 14 bases sitting between them. CDR1 LNHDA and CDR2 SQIVND come from the germline V gene (reference sequence). The CDR3 is 16 residues long.

This clonotype showed up just a few times. Just one base apart from a much larger clone, this may be a read error. The chain links TRBV2 to TRBJ2-1; possible D gene TRBD2, 5 bases. CDR1 is SNHLY and CDR2 is FYNNEI in the germline V gene. The CDR3 runs to 13 residues. V was trimmed by 3 bases and J by 10 bases, leaving 13 bases between them. This CDR3 is CASSDAGTYEQFF. The CDR3 DNA reads TGTGCCAGCAGTGATGCGGGCACCTACGAGCAGTTCTTC.

This clonotype has at least ten counts. The chain is built from TRBV13 and TRBJ1-1; D not certain. Germline V gene sequence: CDR1 PRHDT, CDR2 FYEKMQ (reference sequence). CDR3 length: 17 amino acids. Trimming took off 1 base at V and 5 bases at J, with 20 bases between the two ends. The chain's CDR3 is CASSLAGLPSGRTEAFF. The CDR3 DNA is TGTGCCAGCAGCTTAGCCGGGCTCCCCTCGGGAAGAACTGAAGCTTTCTTT. Supplemented by reference TRBV13 and TRBJ1-1, the full variable domain reads AAGVIQSPRHLIKEKRETATLKCYPIPRHDTVYWYQQGPGQDPQFLISFYEKMQSDKGSIPDRFSAQQFSDYHSELNMSSLELGDSALYFCASSLAGLPSGRTEAFFGQGTRLTVV.

Many counts were recorded for this clonotype. The chain has TRBV18 and TRBJ1-2; 8 bases line up with TRBD1. The CDR3 runs 14 residues. Looked up from germline, CDR1 is KGHSH and CDR2 is LQKENI. V shed 3 bases, J shed 3 bases, and the junction held 3 bases outside the gene matches. CDR3 nucleotide sequence: TGTGCCAGCTCACCCAACAGGGGGGACTATGGCTACACCTTC. Protein: CASSPNRGDYGYTF.

This clonotype was counted many times. CDR3 in amino acids: CASSPWENYGYTF. CDR3 in DNA: TGCGCCAGCAGCCCGTGGGAGAACTATGGCTACACCTTC. This chain links TRBV5-1 with TRBJ1-2; no clear D. V was clipped by 4 bases and J by 2 bases, with 9 bases between them. CDR3 size: 13 residues. Germline CDR1 SGHRS, CDR2 YFSETQ.

There are many counts of this clonotype. The chain uses TRBV7-2 and TRBJ1-6, with a weak D call TRBD1 (5 bases). CDR3 length: 18 amino acids. The V gene lost 1 base and the J gene lost 5 bases, with 18 bases spanning the gap. Per germline, CDR1 SGHTA and CDR2 FQGNSA. The CDR3 DNA reads TGTGCCAGCAGCTTAGAGGGGTCGGCCGCAGGTGATAATTCACCCCTCCACTTT. Amino acids: CASSLEGSAAGDNSPLHF.

Concerning this clonotype: A clone one base away is much larger, so this may be a read error. The chain has TRBV5-1 and TRBJ2-1; TRBD1 agrees at 7 bases. Germline V gene lookup returns CDR1 SGHRS and CDR2 YFSETQ. V was clipped by 0 bases and J by 8 bases; unmatched bases: 8. CDR3 length equals 15 residues. The CDR3, as DNA: TGCGCCAGCAGCTTGGTCTTTGACAGGGCCCATGAGCAGTTCTTC. As protein: CASSLVFDRAHEQFF.

This clonotype appeared many times. The genes are TRBV20-1 and TRBJ2-1, with D possibly matching TRBD1 (5 bases). From germline, CDR1 is DFQATT and CDR2 SNEGSKA (reference sequence). The CDR3 covers 14 residues. The V end was cut by 2 bases, the J end by 3 bases, with 11 bases between. The CDR3 loop reads CSARRQNFYNEQFF. CDR3 sequence (DNA): TGCAGTGCTAGAAGACAGAATTTCTACAATGAGCAGTTCTTC.

This clonotype was found once. This may arise from a read error, as a much more abundant clone is one base away. The chain is built from TRBV10-3 and TRBJ1-5; D gene uncertain. The CDR3 contains 14 residues. Germline V gene sequence: CDR1 ENHRY, CDR2 SYGVKD. The CDR3 DNA sequence: TGTACCATCAGTGATGCGGATAGCAATCAGCCCCAGCATTTT. Its translation: CTISDADSNQPQHF.

The rearrangement uses TRBV12-3 or TRBV12-4 and TRBJ2-7, with 10 bases matching TRBD1. J lost 6 bases, V lost 5 bases, and 10 bases had no gene match. The CDR3 sequence is 15 residues long. The DNA of the CDR3 is TGTGCCAGCAGTCCATGGGACAGGGGCTACGGCGAGCAGTACTTC. As protein: CASSPWDRGYGEQYF.

This chain uses TRBV20-1 with TRBJ1-1; D gene uncertain. Germline V gene data show CDR1 as DFQATT and CDR2 as SNEGSKA (reference sequence). The CDR3 is made up of 11 amino acids. V was trimmed by 6 bases and J by 7 bases, leaving 12 bases between them. CDR3 sequence reads: CSASRRYEAFF. The CDR3 region has the DNA TGCAGTGCCTCTCGACGGTATGAAGCTTTCTTT.

V is TRBV7-2 and J is TRBJ2-3; 14 bases are a match to TRBD2. The CDR3 runs to 15 residues. J was trimmed by 8 bases and V by 8 bases; bases with no gene match: 9. Germline V gene sequence: CDR1 SGHTA, CDR2 FQGNSA. Here the CDR3 reads CASGTGTSGGPTQYF. CDR3 coding DNA: TGTGCCAGCGGGACTGGGACTAGCGGGGGCCCTACGCAGTATTTT. Variable domain in full (rest from reference TRBV7-2 and TRBJ2-3): GAGVSQSPSNKVTEKGKDVELRCDPISGHTALYWYRQSLGQGLEFLIYFQGNSAPDKSGLPSDRFSAERTGGSVSTLTIQRTQQEDSAVYLCASGTGTSGGPTQYFGPGTRLTVL.

This clonotype was counted ten times or more. The J gene is TRBJ1-2, the V gene TRBV27; TRBD1 aligns across 9 bases. Unmatched junction bases numbered 10, after V lost 0 bases and J lost 2 bases. The CDR3 length is 18 residues. CDR1 is MNHEY, CDR2 SMNVEV, per germline (reference sequence). CDR3 nucleotide sequence: TGTGCCAGCAGTTTATCAGGACAGGGGAGGTCCTCAAACTATGGCTACACCTTC. Residues: CASSLSGQGRSSNYGYTF.